This entry concerns a single T cell receptor (beta chain). Its antigen is currently unknown. Data came from immunoSEQ multiplex PCR; TCRdb stores just in-frame clones and leaves some out. This sample has over 100,000 clones, with around 83% found just once. This entry comes from a study of T cell responses to AZD1222 COVID-19 vaccine. Study at large: Second-dose schedules of about 4 or about 12 weeks were combined. Study-level results: The reported proportion of spike-specific TCRs targeting unmutated variant regions was nearly half. Donors in the cohort were predominantly white British and more often female, and clonal diversity was possibly underestimated.

Germline CDR1 MNHEY, CDR2 SVGAGI. The CDR3 is 15 amino acids. Trimming left V 6 bases short and J 1 base short, with 15 bases between. The receptor comes from an adult in good health. V is TRBV6-5 and J is TRBJ2-5; D is uncertain. The sample here was peripheral blood, taken on day 0 of AZD1222 vaccination. The CDR3 DNA follows: TGTGCCAGCAGACGTCTGCAGTCTAGCCAAGAGACCCAGTACTTC. Residues: CASRRLQSSQETQYF.